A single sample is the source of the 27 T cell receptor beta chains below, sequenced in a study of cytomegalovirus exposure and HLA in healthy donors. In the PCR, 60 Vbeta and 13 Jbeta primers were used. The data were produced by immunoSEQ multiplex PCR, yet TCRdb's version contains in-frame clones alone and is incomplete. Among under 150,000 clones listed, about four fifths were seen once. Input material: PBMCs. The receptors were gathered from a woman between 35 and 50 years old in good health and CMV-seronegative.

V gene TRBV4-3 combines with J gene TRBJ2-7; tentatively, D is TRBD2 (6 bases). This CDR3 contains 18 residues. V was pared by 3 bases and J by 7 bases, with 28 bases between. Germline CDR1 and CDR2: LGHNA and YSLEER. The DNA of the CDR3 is TGCGCCAGCAGCCACTCCTTTGGGGGTTTCGAGAAGGCGGGAGAGCAGTACTTC. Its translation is CASSHSFGGFEKAGEQYF.

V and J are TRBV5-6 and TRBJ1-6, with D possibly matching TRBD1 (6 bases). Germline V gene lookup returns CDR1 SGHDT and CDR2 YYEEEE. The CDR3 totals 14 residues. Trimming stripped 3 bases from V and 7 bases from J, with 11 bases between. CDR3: CASSSGGPNSPLHF. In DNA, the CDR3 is TGTGCCAGCAGCTCGGGGGGGCCCAATTCACCCCTCCACTTT.

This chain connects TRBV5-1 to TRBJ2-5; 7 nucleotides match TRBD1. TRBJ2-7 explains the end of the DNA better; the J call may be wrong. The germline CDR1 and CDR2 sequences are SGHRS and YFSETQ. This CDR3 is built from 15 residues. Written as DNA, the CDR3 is TGCGCCAGCAGCTTGACAGGGACAGCCTCCTACGAGCAGTACTTC. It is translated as CASSLTGTASYEQYF.

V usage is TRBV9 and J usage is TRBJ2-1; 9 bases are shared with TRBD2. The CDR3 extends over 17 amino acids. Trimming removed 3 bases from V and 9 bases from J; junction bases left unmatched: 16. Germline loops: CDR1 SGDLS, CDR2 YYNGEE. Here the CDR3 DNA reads TGTGCCAGCAGCGCAAGGGCCGGGCGGGAGGGTTTAGGTGAGCAGTTCTTC. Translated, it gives CASSARAGREGLGEQFF. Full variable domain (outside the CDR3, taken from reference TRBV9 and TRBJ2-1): DSGVTQTPKHLITATGQRVTLRCSPRSGDLSVYWYQQSLDQGLQFLIQYYNGEERAKGNILERFSAQQFPDLHSELNLSSLELGDSALYFCASSARAGREGLGEQFFGPGTRLTVL.

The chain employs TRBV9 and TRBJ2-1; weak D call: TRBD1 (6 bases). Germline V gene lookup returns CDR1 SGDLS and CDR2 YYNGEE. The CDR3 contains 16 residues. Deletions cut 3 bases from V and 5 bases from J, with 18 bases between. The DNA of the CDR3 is TGTGCCAGCAGCGCCCGTCGGGACATGGTGGACAATGAGCAGTTCTTC. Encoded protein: CASSARRDMVDNEQFF.

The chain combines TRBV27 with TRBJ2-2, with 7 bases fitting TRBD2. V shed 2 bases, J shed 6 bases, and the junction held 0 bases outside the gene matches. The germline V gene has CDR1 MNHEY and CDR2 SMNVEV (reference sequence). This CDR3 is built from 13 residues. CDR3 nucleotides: TGTGCCAGCAGTTTACTAGCGGCCGGGGAGCTGTTTTTT. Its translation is CASSLLAAGELFF.

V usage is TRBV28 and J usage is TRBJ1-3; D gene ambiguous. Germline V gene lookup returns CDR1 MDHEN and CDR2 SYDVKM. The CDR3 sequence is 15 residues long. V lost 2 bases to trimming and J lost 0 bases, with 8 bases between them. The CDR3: CASSLPWSSGNTIYF. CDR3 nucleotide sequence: TGTGCCAGCAGTTTACCCTGGAGCTCTGGAAACACCATATATTTT. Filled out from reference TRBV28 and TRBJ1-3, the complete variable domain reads DVKVTQSSRYLVKRTGEKVFLECVQDMDHENMFWYRQDPGLGLRLIYFSYDVKMKEKGDIPEGYSVSREKKERFSLILESASTNQTSMYLCASSLPWSSGNTIYFGEGSWLTVV.

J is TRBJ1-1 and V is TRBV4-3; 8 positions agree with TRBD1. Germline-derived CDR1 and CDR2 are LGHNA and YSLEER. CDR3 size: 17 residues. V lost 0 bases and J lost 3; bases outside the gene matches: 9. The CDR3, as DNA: TGCGCCAGCAGCCAAGAACACAGGGGGTATGCGGACACTGAAGCTTTCTTT. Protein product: CASSQEHRGYADTEAFF.

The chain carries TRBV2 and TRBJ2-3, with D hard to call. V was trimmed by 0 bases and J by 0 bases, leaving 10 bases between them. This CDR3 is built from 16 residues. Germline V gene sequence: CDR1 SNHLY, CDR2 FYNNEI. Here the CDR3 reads CASSEAYPTSTDTQYF. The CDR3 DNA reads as TGTGCCAGCAGTGAAGCTTACCCCACTAGCACAGATACGCAGTATTTT.

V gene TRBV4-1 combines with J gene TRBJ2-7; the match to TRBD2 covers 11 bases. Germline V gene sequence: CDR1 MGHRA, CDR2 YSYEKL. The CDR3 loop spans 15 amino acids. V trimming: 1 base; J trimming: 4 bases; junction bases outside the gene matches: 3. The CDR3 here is CASSQAASGGYEQYF. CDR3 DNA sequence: TGCGCCAGCAGCCAAGCGGCTAGCGGGGGGTACGAGCAGTACTTC.

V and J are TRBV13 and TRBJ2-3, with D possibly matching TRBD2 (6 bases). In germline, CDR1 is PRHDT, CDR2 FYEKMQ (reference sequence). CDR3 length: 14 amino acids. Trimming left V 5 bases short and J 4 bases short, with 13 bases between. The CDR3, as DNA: TGTGCCAGCAGCCCACCCGGGGAGGCAGATACGCAGTATTTT. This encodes CASSPPGEADTQYF.

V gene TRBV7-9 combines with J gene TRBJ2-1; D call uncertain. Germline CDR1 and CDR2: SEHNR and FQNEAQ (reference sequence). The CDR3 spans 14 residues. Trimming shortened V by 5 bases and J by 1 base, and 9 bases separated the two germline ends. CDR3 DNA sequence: TGTGCCAGCAGCGAGGCCGTATCCTACAATGAGCAGTTCTTC. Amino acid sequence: CASSEAVSYNEQFF. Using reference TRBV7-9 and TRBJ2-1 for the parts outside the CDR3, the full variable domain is DTGVSQNPRHKITKRGQNVTFRCDPISEHNRLYWYRQTLGQGPEFLTYFQNEAQLEKSRLLSDRFSAERPKGSFSTLEIQRTEQGDSAMYLCASSEAVSYNEQFFGPGTRLTVL.

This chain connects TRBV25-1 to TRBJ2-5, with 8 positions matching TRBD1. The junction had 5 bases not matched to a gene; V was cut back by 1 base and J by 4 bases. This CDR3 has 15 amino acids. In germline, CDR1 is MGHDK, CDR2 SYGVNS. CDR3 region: CASSESGTGGETQYF. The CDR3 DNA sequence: TGTGCCAGCAGTGAATCGGGGACAGGCGGAGAGACCCAGTACTTC.

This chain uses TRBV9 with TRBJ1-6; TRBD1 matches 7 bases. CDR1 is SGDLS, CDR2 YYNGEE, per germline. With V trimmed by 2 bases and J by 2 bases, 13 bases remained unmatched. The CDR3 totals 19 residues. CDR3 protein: CASSVFPSGGFTYNSPLHF. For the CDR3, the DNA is TGTGCCAGCAGCGTCTTTCCTTCAGGGGGTTTTACCTATAATTCACCCCTCCACTTT.

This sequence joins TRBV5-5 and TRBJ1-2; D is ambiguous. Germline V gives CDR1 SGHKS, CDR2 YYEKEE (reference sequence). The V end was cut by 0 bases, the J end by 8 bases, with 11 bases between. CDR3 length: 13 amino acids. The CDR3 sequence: CASSLGRVGGYTF. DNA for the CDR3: TGTGCCAGCAGCTTGGGGAGGGTTGGAGGCTACACCTTC.

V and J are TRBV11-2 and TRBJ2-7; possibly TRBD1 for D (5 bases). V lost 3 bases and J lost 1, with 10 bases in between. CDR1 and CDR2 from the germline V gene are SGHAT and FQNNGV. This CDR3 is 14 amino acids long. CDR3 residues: CASSLTAYSYEQYF. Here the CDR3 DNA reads TGTGCCAGCAGCTTGACAGCATATTCCTACGAGCAGTACTTC.

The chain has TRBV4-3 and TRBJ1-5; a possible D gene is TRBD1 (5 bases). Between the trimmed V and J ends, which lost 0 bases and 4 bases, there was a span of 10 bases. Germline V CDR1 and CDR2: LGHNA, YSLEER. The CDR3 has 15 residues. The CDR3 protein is CASSQDGGENQPQHF. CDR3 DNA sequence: TGCGCCAGCAGCCAAGATGGAGGGGAGAATCAGCCCCAGCATTTT.

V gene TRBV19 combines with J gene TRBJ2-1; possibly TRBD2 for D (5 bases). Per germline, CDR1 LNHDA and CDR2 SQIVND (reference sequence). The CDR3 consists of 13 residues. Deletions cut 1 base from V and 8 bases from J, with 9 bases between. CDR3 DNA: TGTGCCAGTAGTATAGTTCCGAGGGATGAGCAGTTCTTC. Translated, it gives CASSIVPRDEQFF. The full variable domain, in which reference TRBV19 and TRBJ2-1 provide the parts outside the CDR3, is DGGITQSPKYLFRKEGQNVTLSCEQNLNHDAMYWYRQDPGQGLRLIYYSQIVNDFQKGDIAEGYSVSREKKESFPLTVTSAQKNPTAFYLCASSIVPRDEQFFGPGTRLTVL.

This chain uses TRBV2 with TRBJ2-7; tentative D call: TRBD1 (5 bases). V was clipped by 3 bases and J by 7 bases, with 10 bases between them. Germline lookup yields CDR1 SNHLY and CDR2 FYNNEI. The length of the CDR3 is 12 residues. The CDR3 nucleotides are TGTGCCAGCAGTGACAGGGTGTGGGAGCAGTACTTC. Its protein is CASSDRVWEQYF.

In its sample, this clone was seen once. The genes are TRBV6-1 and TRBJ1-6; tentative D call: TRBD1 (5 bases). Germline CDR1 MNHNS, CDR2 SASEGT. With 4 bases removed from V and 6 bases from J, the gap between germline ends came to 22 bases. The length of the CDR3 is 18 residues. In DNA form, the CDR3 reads TGTGCCAGCAGTGTGGAGGCCGGGGGGGTAGATTTTAATTCACCCCTCCACTTT. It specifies CASSVEAGGVDFNSPLHF.

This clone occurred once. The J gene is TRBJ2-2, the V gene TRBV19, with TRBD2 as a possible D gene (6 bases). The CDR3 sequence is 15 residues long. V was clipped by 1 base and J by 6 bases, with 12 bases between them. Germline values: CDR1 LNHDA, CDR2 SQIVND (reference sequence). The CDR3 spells CASSIVGGVPGELFF. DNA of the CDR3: TGTGCCAGTAGTATAGTGGGGGGAGTCCCCGGGGAGCTGTTTTTT.

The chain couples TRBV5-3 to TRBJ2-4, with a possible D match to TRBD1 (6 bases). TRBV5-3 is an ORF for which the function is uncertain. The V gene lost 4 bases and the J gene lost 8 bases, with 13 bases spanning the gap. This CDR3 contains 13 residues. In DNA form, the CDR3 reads TGTGCCAGAAGCCACGGACAGTCGGACATTCAGTACTTC. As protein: CARSHGQSDIQYF.

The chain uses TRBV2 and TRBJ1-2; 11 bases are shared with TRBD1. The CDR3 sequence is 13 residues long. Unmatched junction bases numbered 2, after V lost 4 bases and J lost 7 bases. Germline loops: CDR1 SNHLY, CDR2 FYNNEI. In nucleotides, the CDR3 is TGTGCCAGCAGTGGGGGGACAGGGGGTGGCTACACCTTC. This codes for CASSGGTGGGYTF.

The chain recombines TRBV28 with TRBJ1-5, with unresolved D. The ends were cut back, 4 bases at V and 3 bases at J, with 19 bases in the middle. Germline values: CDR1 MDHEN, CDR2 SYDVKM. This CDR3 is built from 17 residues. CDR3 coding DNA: TGTGCCAGCAGTTCCCCCGAGATCACGAGGGTCAATCAGCCCCAGCATTTT. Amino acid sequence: CASSSPEITRVNQPQHF.

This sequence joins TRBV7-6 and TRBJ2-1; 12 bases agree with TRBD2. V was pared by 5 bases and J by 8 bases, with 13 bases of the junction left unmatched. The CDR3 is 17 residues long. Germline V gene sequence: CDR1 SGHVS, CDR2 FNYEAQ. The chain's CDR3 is CASSPEVGLAGPHEQFF. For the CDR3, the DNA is TGTGCCAGCAGCCCTGAGGTGGGACTAGCGGGTCCCCATGAGCAGTTCTTC.

The CDR3 nucleotides read TGCAGCGCTGGACAGAGTTACCAAGAGACCCAGTACTTC. It translates to CSAGQSYQETQYF. The chain couples TRBV29-1 to TRBJ2-5; D is perhaps TRBD1 (6 bases). This CDR3 contains 13 residues. V lost 7 bases and J lost 0, with 12 bases in between. Germline V gene lookup returns CDR1 SQVTM and CDR2 ANQGSEA.

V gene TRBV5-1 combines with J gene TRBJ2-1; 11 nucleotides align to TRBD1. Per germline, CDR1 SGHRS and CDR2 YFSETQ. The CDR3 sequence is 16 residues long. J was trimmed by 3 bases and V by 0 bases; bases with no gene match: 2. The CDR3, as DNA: TGCGCCAGCAGCTTGGCCGGGACAGGGGGCTACAATGAGCAGTTCTTC. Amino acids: CASSLAGTGGYNEQFF.